The clone carrying this TCR beta chain appeared many times. Its antigen is currently unknown. This entry is derived from a study of CD8 T cells in ankylosing spondylitis. Study-wide points: Disease-linked clones were reportedly significantly enriched in matched ankylosing spondylitis synovial fluid. Ankylosing spondylitis blood appeared to carry a characteristic TCR beta motif of several highly homologous variants. Reports of some motif variants in reactive arthritis synovial fluid and blood predate this one.

For TCR beta, libraries came from quantitative 5'-RACE with molecular barcodes. TCRdb called the 5' RACE reads again in MiXCR, with one record for every CDR3 protein. In the table there are some 400,000 distinct CDR3 sequences, about a fifth of which are singletons. V lost 1 base and J 2 bases, leaving 18 bases between the germline ends. Germline lookup yields CDR1 LGHNA and CDR2 YNFKEQ. The CDR3 has 17 amino acids. The chain links TRBV4-2 to TRBJ2-7, with D perhaps matching TRBD2 (6 bases). The sample taken for sequencing was blood, either unsorted or a sorted T cell fraction (not recorded which). This clonotype was sampled from a male donor with ankylosing spondylitis. DNA for the CDR3: TGTGCCAGCAGCCAAGCCCCTTCGGGGCGGGGCACCTACGAGCAGTACTTC. This translates into CASSQAPSGRGTYEQYF.